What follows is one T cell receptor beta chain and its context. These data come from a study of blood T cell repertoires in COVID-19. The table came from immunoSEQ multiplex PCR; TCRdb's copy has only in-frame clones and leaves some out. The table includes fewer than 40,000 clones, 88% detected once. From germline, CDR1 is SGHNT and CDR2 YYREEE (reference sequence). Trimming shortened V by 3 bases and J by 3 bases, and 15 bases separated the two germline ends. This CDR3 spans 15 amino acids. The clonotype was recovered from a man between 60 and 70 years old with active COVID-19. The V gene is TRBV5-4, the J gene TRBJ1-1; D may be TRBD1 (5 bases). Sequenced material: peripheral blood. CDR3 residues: CASSSRSGGDTEAFF. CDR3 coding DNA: TGTGCCAGCAGCTCCCGATCGGGAGGGGACACTGAAGCTTTCTTT.